Presented here are 23 T cell receptor beta chains from one specimen sequenced in a study of T-cell reconstitution after alpha-beta-depleted transplantation in children. Unique molecular identifiers tagged the TCRbeta library. TCRdb re-called the PCR reads through MiXCR, storing one row per CDR3 protein. The sample records 300,000 or so distinct CDR3 sequences, 9.9% being singletons. The sample in question was PBMCs from the stem cell graft donor, obtained from the stem cell graft. The receptors shown here come from a human donor who donated a stem cell graft to a child with SCID.

In this sample, this clonotype turned up a few times. V gene TRBV12-5 combines with J gene TRBJ1-1; the D is unclear. The V end lost 6 bases, the J end lost 1 base, and 6 bases lay between the germline ends. The CDR3 runs to 12 residues. CDR1 is LGHNT, CDR2 FRNRAP, per germline. CDR3 sequence (DNA): TGTGCTAGTGGGCAGCCGAACACTGAAGCTTTCTTT. Translation gives CASGQPNTEAFF.

The chain couples TRBV18 to TRBJ2-5; 7 nucleotides match TRBD1. The CDR3 length is 14 residues. Germline V CDR1 and CDR2: KGHSH, LQKENI. J lost 5 bases, V lost 5 bases, and 8 bases had no gene match. CDR3 loop: CASSFGQAPETQYF. The DNA for the CDR3 is TGTGCCAGCTCATTCGGACAGGCACCGGAGACCCAGTACTTC.

This clonotype was detected only a few times. The chain recombines TRBV7-8 with TRBJ2-7, with D maybe TRBD2 (6 bases). Germline V gene sequence: CDR1 SGHVS, CDR2 FQNEAQ. V lost 1 base to trimming and J lost 5 bases, with 12 bases between them. The CDR3 has 14 residues. The DNA of the CDR3 is TGTGCCAGCAGCTTAGGAGTAGGGGAGGACGAGCAGTACTTC. Its translation is CASSLGVGEDEQYF. Based on the CDR3 plus reference TRBV7-8 and TRBJ2-7, the full variable domain is GAGVSQSPRYKVAKRGQDVALRCDPISGHVSLFWYQQALGQGPEFLTYFQNEAQLDKSGLPSDRFFAERPEGSVSTLKIQRTQQEDSAVYLCASSLGVGEDEQYFGPGTRLTVT.

This chain joins TRBV12-3 or TRBV12-4 and TRBJ1-1, with a tentative D call TRBD1 (5 bases). Trimming pared 3 bases from V and 4 bases from J, leaving 12 bases between. CDR3 size: 14 residues. CDR3 region: CASSFRRDVTEAFF. CDR3 bases: TGTGCCAGCAGTTTTAGAAGGGACGTCACTGAAGCTTTCTTT.

V and J are TRBV7-3 and TRBJ2-3; 9 nucleotides line up with TRBD2. J gave up 2 bases and V 5 bases, and 11 bases lay outside the gene matches. The CDR3 has 17 residues. Germline lookup yields CDR1 SGHTA and CDR2 FQGTGA. CDR3 sequence: CASSPLPLAGDTDTQYF. The CDR3 DNA reads TGTGCCAGCAGCCCGCTCCCCTTAGCGGGGGACACAGATACGCAGTATTTT.

This chain connects TRBV20-1 to TRBJ2-4, with D possibly matching TRBD1 (6 bases). The germline V gene has CDR1 DFQATT and CDR2 SNEGSKA (reference sequence). Between the trimmed V and J ends, which lost 0 bases and 0 bases, there was a span of 15 bases. The length of the CDR3 is 17 residues. In nucleotides, the CDR3 is TGCAGTGCTAGAGAATGGGGGCGGACCCTAGCCAAAAACATTCAGTACTTC. Encoded protein: CSAREWGRTLAKNIQYF.

The J gene is TRBJ1-5, the V gene TRBV10-1, with D uncertain. There are 13 residues in the CDR3. The germline CDR1 and CDR2 sequences are WNHNN and SYGVQD (reference sequence). Trimming took off 2 bases at V and 5 bases at J, with 7 bases between the two ends. CDR3 protein: CASSEQGHQPQHF. The CDR3 DNA follows: TGCGCCAGCAGTGAGCAAGGGCATCAGCCCCAGCATTTT.

This clonotype has at least ten counts. The chain carries TRBV20-1 and TRBJ1-1; 9 nucleotides agree with TRBD1. V gave up 5 bases and J gave up 5 bases; unmatched junction bases: 3. CDR1 and CDR2 from the germline V gene are DFQATT and SNEGSKA (reference sequence). The CDR3 spans 12 residues. CDR3 sequence reads: CSADRGATEAFF. The DNA for the CDR3 is TGCAGTGCTGACAGGGGGGCGACTGAAGCTTTCTTT.

Many counts were recorded for this clonotype. The J gene is TRBJ1-1, the V gene TRBV12-3 or TRBV12-4, with D maybe TRBD1 (5 bases). The length of the CDR3 is 12 residues. Trimming took 5 bases from V and 6 from J, leaving 10 bases between them. The CDR3 is CASSLDISEAFF. In nucleotides, the CDR3 is TGTGCCAGCAGTCTGGACATATCTGAAGCTTTCTTT.

This clonotype was seen a few times. The chain recombines TRBV15 with TRBJ1-5, with D perhaps TRBD1 (5 bases). CDR1 and CDR2 (germline): LNHNV, YYDKDF (reference sequence). This CDR3 is 15 amino acids long. Trimming removed 0 bases from V and 4 bases from J, with 10 bases in between. The DNA of the CDR3 is TGTGCCACCAGCAGAGATCGGGGGGAGAATCAGCCCCAGCATTTT. Protein sequence: CATSRDRGENQPQHF.

This clonotype has just a few counts. The CDR3 sequence is CASSLVWGRSSYEQYF. Here the CDR3 DNA reads TGTGCCAGCAGCTTAGTTTGGGGCAGGAGTTCCTACGAGCAGTACTTC. V is TRBV11-2 and J is TRBJ2-7; D may be TRBD1 (5 bases). V lost 1 base, J lost 1 base, and 14 bases lay in between. From germline, CDR1 is SGHAT and CDR2 FQNNGV. The CDR3 runs to 16 residues.

This clonotype was seen at least ten times. This chain links TRBV12-3 or TRBV12-4 with TRBJ1-2, with D tentatively TRBD1 (5 bases). This CDR3 spans 13 amino acids. Trimming took off 3 bases at V and 2 bases at J, with 7 bases between the two ends. DNA for the CDR3: TGTGCCAGCAGTTTGGGGGTGAACTATGGCTACACCTTC. This encodes CASSLGVNYGYTF.

The chain employs TRBV4-1 and TRBJ2-1; the match to TRBD2 covers 10 bases. Trimming took 0 bases from V and 4 from J; bases not matched to a gene: 12. CDR3 length equals 19 residues. The germline V gene encodes CDR1 MGHRA and CDR2 YSYEKL. As DNA, the CDR3 is TGCGCCAGCAGCCAAGATCTGGTTTCTAGCGGGGGAAATTACAATGAGCAGTTCTTC. It is translated as CASSQDLVSSGGNYNEQFF.

The chain joins TRBV5-1 to TRBJ2-1; a possible D gene is TRBD2 (6 bases). Germline assignment: CDR1 SGHRS and CDR2 YFSETQ. The CDR3 extends over 16 amino acids. Trimming stripped 0 bases from V and 3 bases from J, with 13 bases between. The CDR3 DNA reads as TGCGCCAGCAGCTTGGAAGGGGTGGGGGGCTACAATGAGCAGTTCTTC. Its translation: CASSLEGVGGYNEQFF.

This clonotype was recorded a few times. The rearrangement joins TRBV7-8 to TRBJ1-2; the D is unclear. The CDR3 runs 13 residues. Trimming removed 3 bases from V and 3 bases from J, with 8 bases in between. Looked up from germline, CDR1 is SGHVS and CDR2 is FQNEAQ. The CDR3 bases are TGTGCCAGCAGCTTTAGGCGGGACTATGGCTACACCTTC. Translation: CASSFRRDYGYTF. The entire variable domain, with the rest obtained from reference TRBV7-8 and TRBJ1-2, is as follows: GAGVSQSPRYKVAKRGQDVALRCDPISGHVSLFWYQQALGQGPEFLTYFQNEAQLDKSGLPSDRFFAERPEGSVSTLKIQRTQQEDSAVYLCASSFRRDYGYTFGSGTRLTVV.

This clonotype has just a few counts. The chain employs TRBV3-1 and TRBJ2-7; D is unclear. This CDR3 contains 14 residues. Germline V gene sequence: CDR1 LGHDT, CDR2 YNNKEL (reference sequence). V lost 1 base, J lost 2 bases, and 9 bases lay in between. This CDR3 reads CASSQAVGPYEQYF. The CDR3 nucleotides are TGTGCCAGCAGCCAAGCTGTAGGGCCCTACGAGCAGTACTTC.

The gene calls are TRBV7-8 and TRBJ2-2, with 10 positions matching TRBD2. V dropped 6 bases and J dropped 7; count of bases not matched to a gene: 5. The CDR3 length is 14 residues. Germline assignment: CDR1 SGHVS and CDR2 FQNEAQ. The CDR3 region has the DNA TGTGCCAGCAGACATATAGCGGGGGGCGGGGAGCTGTTTTTT. The encoded protein is CASRHIAGGGELFF.

The chain has TRBV5-5 and TRBJ2-7, with a weak D call TRBD1 (6 bases). Between the trimmed V and J ends, which lost 4 bases and 2 bases, there was a span of 13 bases. This CDR3 is built from 14 residues. CDR1 is SGHKS and CDR2 is YYEKEE in the germline V gene (reference sequence). CDR3 in amino acids: CASSPRTATYEQYF. The CDR3 region has the DNA TGTGCCAGCAGCCCCCGGACAGCTACCTACGAGCAGTACTTC. The full variable domain, in which reference TRBV5-5 and TRBJ2-7 provide the parts outside the CDR3, is DAGVTQSPTHLIKTRGQQVTLRCSPISGHKSVSWYQQVLGQGPQFIFQYYEKEERGRGNFPDRFSARQFPNYSSELNVNALLLGDSALYLCASSPRTATYEQYFGPGTRLTVT.

This clonotype was recorded many times. The chain employs TRBV3-1 and TRBJ2-5; maybe TRBD1 (5 bases). V shed 0 bases and J shed 7 bases, with 15 bases lying between them. Germline CDR1 reads LGHDT; CDR2 reads YNNKEL (reference sequence). The CDR3 sequence is 15 residues long. The CDR3 DNA reads TGTGCCAGCAGCCAAGATGGAAGCAGGGCGAGGACCCAGTACTTC. Translated: CASSQDGSRARTQYF.

The chain couples TRBV20-1 to TRBJ1-3; tentative D call: TRBD1 (6 bases). CDR1 and CDR2 (germline): DFQATT, SNEGSKA (reference sequence). The CDR3 length is 12 residues. V was pared by 4 bases and J by 6 bases, with 10 bases between. CDR3 residues: CSAIQGLNTIYF. The CDR3 DNA sequence: TGCAGTGCTATACAGGGCTTAAACACCATATATTTT.

In this sample, this clonotype turned up many times. The rearrangement links TRBV5-1 to TRBJ2-1, with 14 bases matching TRBD2. V was clipped by 4 bases and J by 3 bases; unmatched bases: 6. This CDR3 region has 17 residues. Germline V gene data show CDR1 as SGHRS and CDR2 as YFSETQ. Written as DNA, the CDR3 is TGCGCCAGCAGCCTCGGGACTAGCGGGAGCTTCTACAATGAGCAGTTCTTC. It translates to CASSLGTSGSFYNEQFF.

This clonotype occurred a few times. The J gene is TRBJ1-5, the V gene TRBV7-9, with D possibly TRBD1 on 5 matching bases. Germline V gene data show CDR1 as SEHNR and CDR2 as FQNEAQ (reference sequence). Trimming cost V 5 bases and J 7 bases, with 12 bases left between them. CDR3 size: 13 residues. CDR3: CASSPSGPQPQHF. The DNA of the CDR3 is TGTGCCAGCAGCCCATCGGGGCCGCAGCCCCAGCATTTT.

In this sample, this clonotype turned up a few times. V usage is TRBV20-1 and J usage is TRBJ1-1; D remains unclear. Trimming left V 3 bases short and J 4 bases short, with 9 bases between. Germline V gene data show CDR1 as DFQATT and CDR2 as SNEGSKA (reference sequence). The CDR3 contains 12 residues. The chain's CDR3 is CSASAVGTEAFF. The CDR3 region has the DNA TGCAGTGCTAGCGCTGTGGGCACTGAAGCTTTCTTT.